The present T cell receptor (beta chain) was sequenced within a study of siplizumab effects on memory and regulatory T cells. Study-wide findings and caveats: Suppressive activity of Tregs proliferating in siplizumab cultures remained unconfirmed. Unstimulated subsets were the mapping target of only a minor fraction of alloreactive clones. Mappable CD4+ clones that were alloreactive averaged about 69% Treg-derived with siplizumab versus approximately 27% in controls. It seemed that naive T cells were more diverse than memory cells and were major contributors to the alloresponse.

Notes on this clone: As yet, its antigen is unknown.

TCRdb keeps only in-frame clones here, not all; method: immunoSEQ multiplex PCR. The sample gives about 69,000 clones, approximately 88% of which show up once; 1.7% is in the top ten. Germline trimming cut 5 bases from V and 4 bases from J; bases unmatched to any gene: 14. Per germline, CDR1 SGHNT and CDR2 YENEEA. This CDR3 contains 17 residues. The sequenced material came from Tregs sorted from blood. This chain joins TRBV11-3 and TRBJ2-5; TRBD2 matches 9 bases. This TCR derives from a human donor in good health. CDR3 protein: CASSDFWGAGGGETQYF. The CDR3 DNA reads TGTGCCAGCAGCGATTTTTGGGGAGCGGGAGGAGGAGAGACCCAGTACTTC.